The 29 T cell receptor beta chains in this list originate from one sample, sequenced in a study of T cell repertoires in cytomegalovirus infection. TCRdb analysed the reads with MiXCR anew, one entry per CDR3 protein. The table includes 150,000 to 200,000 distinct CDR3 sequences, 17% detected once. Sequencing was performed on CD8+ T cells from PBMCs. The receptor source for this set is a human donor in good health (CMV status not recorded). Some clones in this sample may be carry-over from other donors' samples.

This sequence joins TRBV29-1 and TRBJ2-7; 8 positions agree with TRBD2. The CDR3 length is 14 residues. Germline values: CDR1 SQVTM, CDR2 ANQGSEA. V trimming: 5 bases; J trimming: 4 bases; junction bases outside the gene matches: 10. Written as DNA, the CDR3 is TGCAGCGTTTGGCCCGCGGGGGGCCGGTACGAGCAGTACTTC. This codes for CSVWPAGGRYEQYF.

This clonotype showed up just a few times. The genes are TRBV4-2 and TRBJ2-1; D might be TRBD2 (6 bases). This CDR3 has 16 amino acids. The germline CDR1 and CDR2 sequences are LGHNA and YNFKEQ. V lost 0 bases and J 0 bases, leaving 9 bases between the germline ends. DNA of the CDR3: TGTGCCAGCAGCCAAGAGCTGGGGGGCTCCTACAATGAGCAGTTCTTC. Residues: CASSQELGGSYNEQFF.

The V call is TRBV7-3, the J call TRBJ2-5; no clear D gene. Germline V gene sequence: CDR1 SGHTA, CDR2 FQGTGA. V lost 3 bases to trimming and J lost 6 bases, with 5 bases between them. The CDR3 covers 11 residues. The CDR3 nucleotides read TGTGCCAGCAGCTTGCCCCAGACCCAGTACTTC. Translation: CASSLPQTQYF.

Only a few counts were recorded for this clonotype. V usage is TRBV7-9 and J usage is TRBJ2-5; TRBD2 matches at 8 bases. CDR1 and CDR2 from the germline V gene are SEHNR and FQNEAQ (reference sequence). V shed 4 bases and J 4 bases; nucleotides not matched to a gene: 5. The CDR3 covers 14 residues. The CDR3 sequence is CASSSGLAGETQYF. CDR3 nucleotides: TGTGCCAGCAGCTCTGGACTAGCTGGAGAGACCCAGTACTTC.

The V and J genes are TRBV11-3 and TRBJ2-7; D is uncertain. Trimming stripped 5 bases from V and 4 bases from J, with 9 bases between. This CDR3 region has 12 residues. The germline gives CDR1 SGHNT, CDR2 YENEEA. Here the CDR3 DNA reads TGTGCCAGCAGCGGTCGATCTTACGAGCAGTACTTC. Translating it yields CASSGRSYEQYF.

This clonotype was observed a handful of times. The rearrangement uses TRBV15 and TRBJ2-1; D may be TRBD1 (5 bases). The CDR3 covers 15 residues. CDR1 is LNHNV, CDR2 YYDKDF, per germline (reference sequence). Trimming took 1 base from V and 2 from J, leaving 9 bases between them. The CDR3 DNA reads TGTGCCACCAGCAGAGGGACAACCGCCTACAATGAGCAGTTCTTC. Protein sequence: CATSRGTTAYNEQFF.

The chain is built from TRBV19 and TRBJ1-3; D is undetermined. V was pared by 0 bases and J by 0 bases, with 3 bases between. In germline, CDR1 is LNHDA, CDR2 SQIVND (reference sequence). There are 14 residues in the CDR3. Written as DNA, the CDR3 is TGTGCCAGTAGTATAGAGGTCTCTGGAAACACCATATATTTT. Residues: CASSIEVSGNTIYF.

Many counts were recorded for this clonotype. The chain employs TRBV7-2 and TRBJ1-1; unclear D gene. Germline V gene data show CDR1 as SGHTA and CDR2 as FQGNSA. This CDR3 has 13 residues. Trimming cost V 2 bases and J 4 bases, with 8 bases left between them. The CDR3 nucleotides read TGTGCCAGCAGCTTAAACAGCGGCACTGAAGCTTTCTTT. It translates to CASSLNSGTEAFF. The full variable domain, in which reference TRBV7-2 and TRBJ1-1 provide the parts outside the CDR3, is GAGVSQSPSNKVTEKGKDVELRCDPISGHTALYWYRQSLGQGLEFLIYFQGNSAPDKSGLPSDRFSAERTGGSVSTLTIQRTQQEDSAVYLCASSLNSGTEAFFGQGTRLTVV.

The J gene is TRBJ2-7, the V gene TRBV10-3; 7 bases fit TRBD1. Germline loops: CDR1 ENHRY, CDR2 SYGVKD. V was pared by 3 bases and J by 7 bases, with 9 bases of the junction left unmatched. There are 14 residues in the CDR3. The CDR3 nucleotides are TGTGCCATCAGTGATATAAGGGGGCCTTGGGAGCAGTACTTC. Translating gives CAISDIRGPWEQYF.

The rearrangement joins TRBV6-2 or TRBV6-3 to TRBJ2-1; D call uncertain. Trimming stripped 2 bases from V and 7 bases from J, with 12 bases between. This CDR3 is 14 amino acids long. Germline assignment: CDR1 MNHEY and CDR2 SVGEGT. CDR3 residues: CASSYLTAGNEQFF. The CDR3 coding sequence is TGTGCCAGCAGTTACCTCACCGCCGGGAATGAGCAGTTCTTC.

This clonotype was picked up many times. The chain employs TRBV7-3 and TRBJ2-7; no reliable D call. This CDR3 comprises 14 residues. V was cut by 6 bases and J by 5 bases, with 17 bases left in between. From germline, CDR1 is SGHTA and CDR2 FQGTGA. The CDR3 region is CASRSSTPAHEQYF. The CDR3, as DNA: TGTGCCAGCAGATCCTCGACCCCTGCCCACGAGCAGTACTTC.

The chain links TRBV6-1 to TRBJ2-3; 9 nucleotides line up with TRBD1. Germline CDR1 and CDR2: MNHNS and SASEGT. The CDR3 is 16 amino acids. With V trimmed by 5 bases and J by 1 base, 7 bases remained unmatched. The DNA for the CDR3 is TGTGCCAGCAGTTCGAGCAGGACAGGGGGCACAGATACGCAGTATTTT. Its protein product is CASSSSRTGGTDTQYF.

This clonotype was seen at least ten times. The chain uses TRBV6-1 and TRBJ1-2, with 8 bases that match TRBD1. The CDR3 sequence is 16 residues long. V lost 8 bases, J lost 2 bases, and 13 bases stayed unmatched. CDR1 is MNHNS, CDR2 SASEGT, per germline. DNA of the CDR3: TGTGCCAGCGGCTCAGACAGGGGAATAATCAACTATGGCTACACCTTC. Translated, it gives CASGSDRGIINYGYTF.

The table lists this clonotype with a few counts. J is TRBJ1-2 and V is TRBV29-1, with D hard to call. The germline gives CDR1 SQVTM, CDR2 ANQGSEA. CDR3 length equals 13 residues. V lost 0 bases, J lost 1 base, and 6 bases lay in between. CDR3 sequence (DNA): TGCAGCGTTGAAGAGTGGGGTAACTATGGCTACACCTTC. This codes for CSVEEWGNYGYTF.

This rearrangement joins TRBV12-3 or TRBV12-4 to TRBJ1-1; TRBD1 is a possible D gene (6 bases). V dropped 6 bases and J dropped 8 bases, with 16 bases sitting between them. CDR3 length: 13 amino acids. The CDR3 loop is CASSLTGPTEAFF. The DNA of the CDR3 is TGTGCCAGCAGCCTTACAGGGCCTACCGAAGCTTTCTTT.

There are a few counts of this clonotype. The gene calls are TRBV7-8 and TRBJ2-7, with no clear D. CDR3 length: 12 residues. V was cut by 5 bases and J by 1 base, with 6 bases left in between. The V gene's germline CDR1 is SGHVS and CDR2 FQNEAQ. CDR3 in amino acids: CASSTESYEQYF. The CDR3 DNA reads TGTGCCAGCAGCACTGAGTCCTACGAGCAGTACTTC. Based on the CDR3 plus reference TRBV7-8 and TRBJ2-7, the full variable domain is GAGVSQSPRYKVAKRGQDVALRCDPISGHVSLFWYQQALGQGPEFLTYFQNEAQLDKSGLPSDRFFAERPEGSVSTLKIQRTQQEDSAVYLCASSTESYEQYFGPGTRLTVT.

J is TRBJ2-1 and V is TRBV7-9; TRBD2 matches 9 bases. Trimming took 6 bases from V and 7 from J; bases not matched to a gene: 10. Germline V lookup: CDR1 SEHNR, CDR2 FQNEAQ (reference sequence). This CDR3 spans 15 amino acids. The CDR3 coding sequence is TGTGCCAGCAGTGGGCCGGGACTAGCTTCGAATGAGCAGTTCTTC. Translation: CASSGPGLASNEQFF.

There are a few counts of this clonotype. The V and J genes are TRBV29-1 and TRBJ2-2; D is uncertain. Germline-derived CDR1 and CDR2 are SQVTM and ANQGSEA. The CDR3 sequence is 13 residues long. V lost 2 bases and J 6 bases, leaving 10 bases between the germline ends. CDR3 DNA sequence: TGCAGCGTTGAACAGAAGGTTGCCGGGGAGCTGTTTTTT. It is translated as CSVEQKVAGELFF.

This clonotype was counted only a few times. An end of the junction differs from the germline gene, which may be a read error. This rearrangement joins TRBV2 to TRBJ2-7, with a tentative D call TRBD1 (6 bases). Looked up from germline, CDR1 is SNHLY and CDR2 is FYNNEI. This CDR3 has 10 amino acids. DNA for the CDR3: TGTGCGAGCACAGGGAACGAGCAGTACTTC. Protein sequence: CASTGNEQYF.

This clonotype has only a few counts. CDR3 coding DNA: TGTGCCTTTTTTGCCGTAGCTCAGCCCCAGCATTTT. It encodes CAFFAVAQPQHF. This rearrangement joins TRBV7-3 to TRBJ1-5; D uncertain. The V gene lost 11 bases and the J gene lost 6 bases, with 14 bases spanning the gap. Germline V CDR1 and CDR2: SGHTA, FQGTGA. This CDR3 region has 12 residues. The full variable domain, rest sourced from reference TRBV7-3 and TRBJ1-5, is GAGVSQTPSNKVTEKGKYVELRCDPISGHTALYWYRQSLGQGPEFLIYFQGTGAADDSGLPNDRFFAVRPEGSVSTLKIQRTERGDSAVYLCAFFAVAQPQHFGDGTRLSIL.

The CDR3 sequence: CASSHGLAVNYNEQFF. For the CDR3, the DNA is TGTGCCAGCAGCCACGGACTAGCGGTAAACTACAATGAGCAGTTCTTC. This chain links TRBV27 with TRBJ2-1; 10 nucleotides align to TRBD2. V shed 6 bases, J shed 3 bases, and the junction held 8 bases outside the gene matches. CDR1 and CDR2 (germline): MNHEY, SMNVEV (reference sequence). CDR3 length equals 16 residues.

The chain's CDR3 is CASSEGDAGYTGELFF. The CDR3 nucleotides are TGTGCCAGCAGTGAAGGGGACGCAGGGTACACCGGGGAGCTGTTTTTT. This rearrangement joins TRBV2 to TRBJ2-2; either TRBD1 or TRBD2 may fit D (5 bases each). The CDR3 has 16 residues. Trimming stripped 1 base from V and 3 bases from J, with 12 bases between. Germline V lookup: CDR1 SNHLY, CDR2 FYNNEI.

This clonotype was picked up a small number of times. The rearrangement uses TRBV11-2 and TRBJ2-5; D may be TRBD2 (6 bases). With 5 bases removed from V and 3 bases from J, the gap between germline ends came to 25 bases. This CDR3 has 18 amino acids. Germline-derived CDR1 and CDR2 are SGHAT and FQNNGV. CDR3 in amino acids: CASSGVDTLAEIEETQYF. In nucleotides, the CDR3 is TGTGCCAGCAGCGGAGTGGACACCTTAGCGGAGATTGAAGAGACCCAGTACTTC.

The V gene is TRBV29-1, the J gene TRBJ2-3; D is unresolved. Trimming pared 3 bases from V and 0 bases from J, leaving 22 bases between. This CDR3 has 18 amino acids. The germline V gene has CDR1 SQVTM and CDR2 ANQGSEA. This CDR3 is CSVEGLSTPVVSTDTQYF. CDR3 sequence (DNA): TGCAGCGTTGAGGGATTGAGCACTCCCGTCGTCAGCACAGATACGCAGTATTTT.

This CDR3 reads CASRRNNEQFF. CDR3 in DNA: TGTGCCAGCAGGCGGAACAATGAGCAGTTCTTC. The rearrangement joins TRBV28 to TRBJ2-1; D call uncertain. This CDR3 contains 11 residues. Germline values: CDR1 MDHEN, CDR2 SYDVKM. V gave up 6 bases and J gave up 5 bases, with 5 bases separating them.

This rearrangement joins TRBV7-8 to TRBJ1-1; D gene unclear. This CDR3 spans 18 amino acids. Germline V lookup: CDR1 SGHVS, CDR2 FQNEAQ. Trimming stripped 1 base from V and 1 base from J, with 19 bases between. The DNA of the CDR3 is TGTGCCAGCAGCTTAGTCGGGATTACCACTATACAGAACACTGAAGCTTTCTTT. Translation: CASSLVGITTIQNTEAFF.

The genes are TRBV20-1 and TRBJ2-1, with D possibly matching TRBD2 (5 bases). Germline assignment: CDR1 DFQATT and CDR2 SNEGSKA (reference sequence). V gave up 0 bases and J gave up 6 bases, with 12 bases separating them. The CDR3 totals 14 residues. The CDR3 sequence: CSARDLLASNEQFF. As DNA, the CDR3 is TGCAGTGCTAGAGATCTTTTAGCGAGCAATGAGCAGTTCTTC.

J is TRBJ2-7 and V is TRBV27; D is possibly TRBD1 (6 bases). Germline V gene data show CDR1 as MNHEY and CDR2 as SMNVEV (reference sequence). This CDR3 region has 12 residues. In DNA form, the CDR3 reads TGTGGGGTAGGGGGAGTACGCCACGAGCAGTACTTC. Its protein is CGVGGVRHEQYF.

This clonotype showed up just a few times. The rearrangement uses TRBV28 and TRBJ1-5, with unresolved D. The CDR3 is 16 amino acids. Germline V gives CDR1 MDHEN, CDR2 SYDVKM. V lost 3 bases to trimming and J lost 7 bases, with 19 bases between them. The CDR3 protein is CASSFFEPRDEQPQHF. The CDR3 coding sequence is TGTGCCAGCAGTTTTTTCGAGCCCCGGGATGAGCAGCCCCAGCATTTT.